This T cell receptor (beta chain) was documented in a study of CD8+ T cells in alopecia areata. Study-level information: Patients in the treated group were given tofacitinib by mouth, 5 to 10 mg twice a day.

CDR3 length equals 14 residues. Germline CDR1 is MNHEY and CDR2 is SVGAGI. V shed 6 bases and J 3 bases; nucleotides not matched to a gene: 5. TCR sequencing used cDNA made by reverse transcription of extracted RNA. Using immunoSEQ multiplex PCR, the repertoire was profiled, and TCRdb retains in-frame clones only, with some absent. The data show some 110,000 clones, 35% to 40% seen once. This clone was found a few times. Sequenced: CD4+ T cells sorted from blood. The clonotype comes from a human donor with alopecia areata. The rearrangement joins TRBV6-5 to TRBJ1-1; 9 bases are shared with TRBD1. Here the CDR3 reads CASSWDRVDTEAFF. In DNA, the CDR3 is TGTGCCAGCAGCTGGGACAGGGTGGACACTGAAGCTTTCTTT.